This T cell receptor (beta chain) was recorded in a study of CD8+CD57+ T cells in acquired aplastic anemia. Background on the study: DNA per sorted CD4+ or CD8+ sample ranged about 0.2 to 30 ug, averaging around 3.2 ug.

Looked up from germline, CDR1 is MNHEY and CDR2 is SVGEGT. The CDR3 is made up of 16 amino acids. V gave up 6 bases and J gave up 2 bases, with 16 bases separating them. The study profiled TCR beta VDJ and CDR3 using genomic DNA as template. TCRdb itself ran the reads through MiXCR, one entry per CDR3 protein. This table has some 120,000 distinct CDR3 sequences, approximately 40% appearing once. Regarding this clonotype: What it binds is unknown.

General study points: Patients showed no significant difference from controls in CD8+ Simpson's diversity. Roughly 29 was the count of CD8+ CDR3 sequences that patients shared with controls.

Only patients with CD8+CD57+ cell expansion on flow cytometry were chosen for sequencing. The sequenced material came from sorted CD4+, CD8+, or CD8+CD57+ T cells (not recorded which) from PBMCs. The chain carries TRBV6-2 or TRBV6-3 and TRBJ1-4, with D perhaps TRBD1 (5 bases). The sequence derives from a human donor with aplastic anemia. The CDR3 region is CASSQPSGTTNEKLFF. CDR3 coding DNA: TGTGCCAGCAGCCAACCCTCCGGGACCACTAATGAAAAACTGTTTTTT.